What follows describes a single T cell receptor (beta chain). As yet, its antigen is unknown. Germline V CDR1 and CDR2: MDHEN, SYDVKM. The CDR3 loop spans 15 amino acids. The data originate from a study of monozygotic twins with inflammatory bowel disease. Findings and limits, study-wide: Clonotypes shared with others were fewer in IBD patients than in healthy twins, especially with disease activity. Repertoire similarity did not separate concordant from discordant twins, possibly from limited power. Distinction of different T cell subtypes was not possible.

TCRdb reprocessed the 5' RACE reads; each CDR3 protein has one entry and no DNA is given. This repertoire includes approximately 100,000 distinct CDR3 sequences. The sequenced sample was blood. This TCR came from a human donor with ulcerative colitis or Crohn's disease, or a healthy co-twin of an affected twin (not recorded which). The chain is built from TRBV28 and TRBJ2-7; the D call from TCRdb, TRBD2, cannot be confirmed without DNA. The CDR3 loop reads CASSSTGTSSYEQYF.